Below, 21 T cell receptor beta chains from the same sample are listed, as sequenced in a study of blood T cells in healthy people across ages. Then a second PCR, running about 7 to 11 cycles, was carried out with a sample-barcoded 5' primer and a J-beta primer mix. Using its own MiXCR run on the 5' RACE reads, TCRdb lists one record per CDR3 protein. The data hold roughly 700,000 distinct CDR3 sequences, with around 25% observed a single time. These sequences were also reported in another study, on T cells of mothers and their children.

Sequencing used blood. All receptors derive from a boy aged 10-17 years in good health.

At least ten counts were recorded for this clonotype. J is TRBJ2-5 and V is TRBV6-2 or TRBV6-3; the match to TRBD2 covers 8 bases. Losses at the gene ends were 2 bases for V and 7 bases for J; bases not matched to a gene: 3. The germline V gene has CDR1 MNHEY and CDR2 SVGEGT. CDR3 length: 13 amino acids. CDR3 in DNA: TGTGCCAGCAGTTACGGCGGGGGGCGGACCCAGTACTTC. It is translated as CASSYGGGRTQYF.

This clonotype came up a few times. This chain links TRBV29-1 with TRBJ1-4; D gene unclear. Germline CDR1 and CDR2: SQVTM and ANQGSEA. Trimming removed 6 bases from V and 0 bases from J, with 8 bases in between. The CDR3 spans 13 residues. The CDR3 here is CSVHNATNEKLFF. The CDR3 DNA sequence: TGCAGCGTCCACAATGCAACTAATGAAAAACTGTTTTTT.

The CDR3 DNA reads as TGCGCCAGCAGCCCAGGCCGGGACTGGGTCGCAGAAAAACTGTTTTTT. Its translation is CASSPGRDWVAEKLFF. This chain links TRBV5-1 with TRBJ1-4; maybe TRBD1 (5 bases). Germline loops: CDR1 SGHRS, CDR2 YFSETQ. V was cut by 4 bases and J by 8 bases, with 21 bases left in between. The CDR3 is 16 residues long.

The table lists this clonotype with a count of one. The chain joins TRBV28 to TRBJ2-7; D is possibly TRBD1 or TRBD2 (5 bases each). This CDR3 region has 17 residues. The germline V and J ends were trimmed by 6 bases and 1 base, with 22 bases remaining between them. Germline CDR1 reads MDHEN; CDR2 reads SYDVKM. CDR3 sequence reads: CASSQIPGRGLSYEQYF. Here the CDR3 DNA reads TGTGCCAGCAGCCAGATTCCGGGACGGGGCCTATCCTACGAGCAGTACTTC.

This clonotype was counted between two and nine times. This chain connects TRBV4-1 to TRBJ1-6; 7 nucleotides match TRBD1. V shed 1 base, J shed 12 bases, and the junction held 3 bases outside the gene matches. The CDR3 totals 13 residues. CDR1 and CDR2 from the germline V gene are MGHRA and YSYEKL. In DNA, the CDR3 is TGCGCCAGCAGCCAAGGACAGGGTGTACCCCTCCACTTT. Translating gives CASSQGQGVPLHF.

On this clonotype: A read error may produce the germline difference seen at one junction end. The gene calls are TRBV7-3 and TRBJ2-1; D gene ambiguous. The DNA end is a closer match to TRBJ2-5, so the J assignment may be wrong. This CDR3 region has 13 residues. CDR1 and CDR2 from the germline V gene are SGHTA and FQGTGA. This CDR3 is CASSFSAGETQYF. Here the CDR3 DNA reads TGTGCCAGTAGCTTTTCCGCCGGAGAGACCCAGTACTTC.

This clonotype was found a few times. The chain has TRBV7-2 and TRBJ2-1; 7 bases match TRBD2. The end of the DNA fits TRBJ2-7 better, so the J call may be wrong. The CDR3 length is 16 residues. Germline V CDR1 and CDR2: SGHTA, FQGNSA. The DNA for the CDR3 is TGTGCCAGCAGCTTTGGCGCCTCTAGCGGAACCTACGAGCAGTACTTC. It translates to CASSFGASSGTYEQYF.

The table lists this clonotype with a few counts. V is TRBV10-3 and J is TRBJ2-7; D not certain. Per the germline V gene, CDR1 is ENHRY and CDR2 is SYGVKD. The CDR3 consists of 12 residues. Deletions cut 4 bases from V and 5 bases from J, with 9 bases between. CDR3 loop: CAISVVAHEQYF. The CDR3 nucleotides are TGTGCCATCAGTGTGGTGGCCCACGAGCAGTACTTC.

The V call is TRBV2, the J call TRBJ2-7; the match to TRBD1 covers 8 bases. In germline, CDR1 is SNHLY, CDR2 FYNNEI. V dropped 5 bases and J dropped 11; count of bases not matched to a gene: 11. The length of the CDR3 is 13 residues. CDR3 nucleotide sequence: TGTGCCAGCAGTCCGGGACAGGTATCCAAAGAGTACTTC. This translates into CASSPGQVSKEYF.

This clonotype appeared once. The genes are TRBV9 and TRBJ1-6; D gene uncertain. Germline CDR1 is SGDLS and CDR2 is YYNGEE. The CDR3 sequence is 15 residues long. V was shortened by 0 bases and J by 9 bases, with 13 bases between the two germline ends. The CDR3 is CASSVGDGVGSPLHF. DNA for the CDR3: TGTGCCAGCAGCGTAGGTGACGGGGTCGGTTCACCCCTCCACTTT.

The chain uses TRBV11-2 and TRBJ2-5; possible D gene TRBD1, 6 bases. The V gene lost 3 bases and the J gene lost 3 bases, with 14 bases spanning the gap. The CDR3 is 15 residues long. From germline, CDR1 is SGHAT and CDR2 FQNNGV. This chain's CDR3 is CASSFRTAGEETQYF. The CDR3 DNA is TGTGCCAGCAGCTTCCGGACCGCAGGGGAAGAGACCCAGTACTTC.

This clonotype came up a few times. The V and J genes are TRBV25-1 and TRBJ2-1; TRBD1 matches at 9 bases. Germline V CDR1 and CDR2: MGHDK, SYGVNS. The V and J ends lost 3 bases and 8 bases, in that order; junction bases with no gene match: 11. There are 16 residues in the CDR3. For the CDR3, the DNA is TGTGCCAGCAGTGACGTTATGGACAGGGGTAGTCATGAGCAGTTCTTC. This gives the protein CASSDVMDRGSHEQFF.

The CDR3 bases are TGTGCCAGCTCACTGCCGAACACTGAAGCTTTCTTT. It translates to CASSLPNTEAFF. The rearrangement joins TRBV18 to TRBJ1-1; unclear D gene. Germline V gene sequence: CDR1 KGHSH, CDR2 LQKENI. The CDR3 runs to 12 residues. Trimming stripped 4 bases from V and 1 base from J, with 4 bases between.

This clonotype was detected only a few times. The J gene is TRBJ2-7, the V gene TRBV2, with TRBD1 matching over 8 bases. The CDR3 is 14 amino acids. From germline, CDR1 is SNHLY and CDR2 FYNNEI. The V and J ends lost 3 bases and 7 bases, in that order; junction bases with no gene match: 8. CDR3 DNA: TGTGCCAGCAGTGAGCAAGGGACAGGCCAAGAGCAGTACTTC. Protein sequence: CASSEQGTGQEQYF.

The CDR3 bases are TGTGCCAGCAGCCCCCGAGGGGGCCACGAGCAGTACTTC. As protein: CASSPRGGHEQYF. This rearrangement joins TRBV7-8 to TRBJ2-7; 7 bases line up with TRBD1. Germline CDR1 SGHVS, CDR2 FQNEAQ. V lost 5 bases, J lost 5 bases, and 6 bases stayed unmatched. The CDR3 loop spans 13 amino acids.

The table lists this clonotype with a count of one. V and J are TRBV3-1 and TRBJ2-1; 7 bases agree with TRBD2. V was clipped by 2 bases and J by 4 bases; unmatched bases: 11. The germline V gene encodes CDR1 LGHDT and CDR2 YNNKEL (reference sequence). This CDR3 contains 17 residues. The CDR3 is CASSQPLAGLSYNEQFF. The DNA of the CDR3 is TGTGCCAGCAGCCAACCCTTAGCGGGCCTTTCTTACAATGAGCAGTTCTTC.

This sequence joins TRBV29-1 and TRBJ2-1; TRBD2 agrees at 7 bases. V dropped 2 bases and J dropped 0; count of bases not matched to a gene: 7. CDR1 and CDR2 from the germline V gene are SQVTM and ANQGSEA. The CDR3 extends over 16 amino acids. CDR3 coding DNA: TGCAGCGTTGAACTCTTCGGGGGGAGCTCCTACAATGAGCAGTTCTTC. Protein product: CSVELFGGSSYNEQFF.

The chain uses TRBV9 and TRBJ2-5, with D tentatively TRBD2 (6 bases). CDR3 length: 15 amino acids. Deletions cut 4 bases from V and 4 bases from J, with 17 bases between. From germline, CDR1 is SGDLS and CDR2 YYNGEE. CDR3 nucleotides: TGTGCCAGCAGCCTGACCGGGACTGGCTTAGAGACCCAGTACTTC. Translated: CASSLTGTGLETQYF.

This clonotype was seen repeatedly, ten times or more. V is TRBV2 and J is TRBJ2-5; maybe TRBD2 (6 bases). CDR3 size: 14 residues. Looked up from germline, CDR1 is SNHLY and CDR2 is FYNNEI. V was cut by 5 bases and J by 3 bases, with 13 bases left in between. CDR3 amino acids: CASSPPGRKETQYF. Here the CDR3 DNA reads TGTGCCAGCAGTCCCCCCGGGAGAAAAGAGACCCAGTACTTC. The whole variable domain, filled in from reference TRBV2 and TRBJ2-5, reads EPEVTQTPSHQVTQMGQEVILRCVPISNHLYFYWYRQILGQKVEFLVSFYNNEISEKSEIFDDQFSVERPDGSNFTLKIRSTKLEDSAMYFCASSPPGRKETQYFGPGTRLLVL.

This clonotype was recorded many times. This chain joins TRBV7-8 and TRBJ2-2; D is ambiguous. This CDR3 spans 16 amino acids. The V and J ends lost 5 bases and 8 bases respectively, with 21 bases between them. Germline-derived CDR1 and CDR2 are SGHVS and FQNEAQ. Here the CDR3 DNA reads TGTGCCAGCAGCCCCCCACCCCGAGAGGCGACTGGGGAGCTGTTTTTT. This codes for CASSPPPREATGELFF.

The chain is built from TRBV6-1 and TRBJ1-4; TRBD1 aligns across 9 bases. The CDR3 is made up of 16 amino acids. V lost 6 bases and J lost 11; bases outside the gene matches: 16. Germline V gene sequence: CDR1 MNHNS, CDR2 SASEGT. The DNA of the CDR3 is TGTGCCAGCAGCCTCACCGGGACAGGGCCGCCAGGGAAACTGTTTTTT. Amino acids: CASSLTGTGPPGKLFF.